The 18 T cell receptor beta chains listed next were all sequenced from one sample in a study of identical twins (dated by TCRdb to 2016 to 2017). Library prep was done by 5' RACE. Sequencer: Illumina HiSeq 2000. TCRdb passed the public sequencing reads through fastp at Q25 and MiXCR, retaining productive beta sequences. Every entry covers one CDR3 protein and lists the most common genes and DNA from its rows. Across this sample there are 210,000 or so distinct CDR3 sequences, with around 8% seen only once. The ten largest account for less than 2.5% of the sample. These sequences were also reported in another study, on yellow fever vaccine responses in identical twins.

The specimen was memory (CD45RO+) T cells sorted from blood. Per the publication, the cell subset or site label means: CD45RO+ enriched T cells. The receptors were gathered from a woman aged 18 to 35 in good health.

In this sample, this clonotype turned up many times. V is TRBV10-3 and J is TRBJ2-3; TRBD2 is a possible D gene (5 bases). The V end was cut by 2 bases, the J end by 3 bases, with 12 bases between. CDR1 and CDR2 (germline): ENHRY, SYGVKD. This CDR3 is built from 15 residues. The CDR3 DNA is TGTGCCATCAGTGAGGTGCGGGCGGTAACAGATACGCAGTATTTT. As protein: CAISEVRAVTDTQYF.

This clonotype was recorded many times. The chain employs TRBV10-3 and TRBJ1-4; maybe TRBD1 (5 bases). CDR3 length: 13 residues. The V gene lost 5 bases and the J gene lost 6 bases, with 10 bases spanning the gap. CDR1 is ENHRY and CDR2 is SYGVKD in the germline V gene. CDR3 region: CAISPGQDEKLFF. The CDR3 region has the DNA TGTGCCATCAGTCCAGGGCAGGATGAAAAACTGTTTTTT.

This clonotype was detected only a few times. The chain links TRBV20-1 to TRBJ2-3, with D possibly being TRBD2 (6 bases). In germline, CDR1 is DFQATT, CDR2 SNEGSKA (reference sequence). This CDR3 contains 15 residues. V was cut by 1 base and J by 3 bases, with 14 bases left in between. CDR3 residues: CSARARELTTDTQYF. CDR3 in DNA: TGCAGTGCTAGAGCCCGGGAGTTAACTACAGATACGCAGTATTTT.

In this sample, this clonotype turned up once. The J gene is TRBJ2-5, the V gene TRBV6-1; 9 positions match TRBD2. V lost 7 bases to trimming and J lost 5 bases; unmatched junction nucleotides: 5. Germline loops: CDR1 MNHNS, CDR2 SASEGT. This CDR3 region has 13 residues. CDR3 bases: TGTGCCAGCATACGAACTAGCGGGGAGACCCAGTACTTC. Its translation is CASIRTSGETQYF.

This clonotype appeared many times. V usage is TRBV5-1 and J usage is TRBJ1-3; tentatively, D is TRBD1 (5 bases). Between the trimmed V and J ends, which lost 0 bases and 5 bases, there was a span of 12 bases. CDR1 is SGHRS, CDR2 YFSETQ, per germline. The CDR3 has 15 residues. In DNA, the CDR3 is TGCGCCAGCAGCTTGGCTGGCGGGACGCGAAACACCATATATTTT. Translated, it gives CASSLAGGTRNTIYF.

This clonotype was seen repeatedly, ten times or more. This sequence joins TRBV24-1 and TRBJ2-7; 7 bases agree with TRBD1. The germline gives CDR1 KGHDR, CDR2 SFDVKD. V lost 4 bases to trimming and J lost 8 bases; unmatched junction nucleotides: 13. CDR3 length: 15 amino acids. The CDR3 nucleotides read TGTGCCACCAGTGACTCGCGCGAACAGGGGTATCAGCAGTACTTC. It translates to CATSDSREQGYQQYF.

This clonotype appeared many times. The chain has TRBV5-1 and TRBJ2-7; possible D gene TRBD1, 6 bases. CDR3 size: 13 residues. Germline loops: CDR1 SGHRS, CDR2 YFSETQ. Deletions cut 2 bases from V and 10 bases from J, with 16 bases between. This CDR3 is CASSFGPEGTQYF. As DNA, the CDR3 is TGCGCCAGCAGCTTCGGACCCGAAGGGACACAGTACTTC.

This clonotype was detected only a few times. The chain uses TRBV6-2 or TRBV6-3 and TRBJ2-7, with no clear D. CDR1 is MNHEY, CDR2 SVGEGT, per germline. Between the trimmed V and J ends, which lost 8 bases and 2 bases, there was a span of 10 bases. The CDR3 sequence is 12 residues long. CDR3 loop: CASRVVTYEQYF. CDR3 coding DNA: TGTGCCAGCCGGGTGGTTACCTACGAGCAGTACTTC.

In its sample, this clonotype was seen a few times. The chain couples TRBV24-1 to TRBJ2-3; 7 bases map to TRBD1. The V segment lost 3 bases and the J segment 0 bases; nucleotides outside the gene matches: 5. The CDR3 consists of 16 residues. Germline V CDR1 and CDR2: KGHDR, SFDVKD. The CDR3 coding sequence is TGTGCCACCAGTGATCCGGGACAGCTTAGCACAGATACGCAGTATTTT. Translated: CATSDPGQLSTDTQYF.

This clonotype has ten or more counts. This chain connects TRBV20-1 to TRBJ1-1; D possibly corresponds to TRBD1 (6 bases). This CDR3 spans 13 amino acids. CDR1 is DFQATT, CDR2 SNEGSKA, per germline (reference sequence). V gave up 0 bases and J gave up 5 bases, with 10 bases separating them. DNA for the CDR3: TGCAGTGCTAGAGATAGGGGGGAGACTGAAGCTTTCTTT. It encodes CSARDRGETEAFF.

This clonotype was counted many times. Written as DNA, the CDR3 is TGTGCCACCAGTGACCCCGGACGAACTAGCACAGATACGCAGTATTTT. This gives the protein CATSDPGRTSTDTQYF. The chain recombines TRBV24-1 with TRBJ2-3; D not resolved. V lost 4 bases, J lost 0 bases, and 13 bases lay in between. This CDR3 region has 16 residues. Germline CDR1 and CDR2: KGHDR and SFDVKD.

J is TRBJ2-3 and V is TRBV3-1; D may correspond to TRBD1 or TRBD2 (5 bases each). Trimming removed 2 bases at V and 2 bases at J, with 11 bases between. The CDR3 sequence is 15 residues long. Germline values: CDR1 LGHDT, CDR2 YNNKEL (reference sequence). The CDR3 is CASSQWGRDTDTQYF. DNA for the CDR3: TGTGCCAGCAGCCAATGGGGACGGGACACAGATACGCAGTATTTT.

This clonotype was seen a handful of times. The chain carries TRBV29-1 and TRBJ2-7; D might be TRBD1 (6 bases). From germline, CDR1 is SQVTM and CDR2 ANQGSEA. The CDR3 is 13 amino acids. V lost 3 bases, J lost 6 bases, and 15 bases lay in between. CDR3 sequence reads: CSVDRMGAGEQYF. CDR3 nucleotide sequence: TGCAGCGTTGATCGGATGGGGGCGGGCGAGCAGTACTTC.

This clonotype was picked up many times. The V call is TRBV5-1, the J call TRBJ2-2, with TRBD2 as a possible D gene (5 bases). V lost 7 bases, J lost 4 bases, and 17 bases lay in between. Germline CDR1 reads SGHRS; CDR2 reads YFSETQ. CDR3 length: 15 residues. CDR3 residues: CASALSGESTGELFF. As DNA, the CDR3 is TGCGCCAGCGCCCTGTCCGGGGAAAGCACCGGGGAGCTGTTTTTT.

This clonotype was recorded at least ten times. The chain carries TRBV11-2 and TRBJ2-4, with D perhaps TRBD1 or TRBD2 (5 bases each). V was trimmed by 2 bases and J by 3 bases, leaving 26 bases between them. There are 20 residues in the CDR3. Germline lookup yields CDR1 SGHAT and CDR2 FQNNGV. The CDR3 spells CASSLWHLDEGFSRKNIQYF. In DNA form, the CDR3 reads TGTGCCAGCAGCTTATGGCATCTAGACGAGGGGTTCTCCCGCAAAAACATTCAGTACTTC.

This chain connects TRBV7-2 to TRBJ1-1; D perhaps matches TRBD1 (5 bases). Germline loops: CDR1 SGHTA, CDR2 FQGNSA. The germline V and J ends were trimmed by 1 base and 4 bases, with 19 bases remaining between them. This CDR3 has 17 amino acids. CDR3 bases: TGTGCCAGCAGCTTAGTGAGGGCGGCAGGGAGGAGCACTGAAGCTTTCTTT. Protein sequence: CASSLVRAAGRSTEAFF.

This clonotype has only a few counts. V and J are TRBV7-2 and TRBJ2-4; D is undetermined. Germline CDR1 is SGHTA and CDR2 is FQGNSA. Trimming took off 5 bases at V and 9 bases at J, with 14 bases between the two ends. This CDR3 has 13 residues. CDR3 in DNA: TGTGCCAGCAGCCCCAAGGGAAAGAGCATTCAGTACTTC. Translated, it gives CASSPKGKSIQYF. The complete variable domain, with remaining parts taken from reference TRBV7-2 and TRBJ2-4, reads GAGVSQSPSNKVTEKGKDVELRCDPISGHTALYWYRQSLGQGLEFLIYFQGNSAPDKSGLPSDRFSAERTGGSVSTLTIQRTQQEDSAVYLCASSPKGKSIQYFGAGTRLSVL.

There are a few counts of this clonotype. The chain has TRBV4-3 and TRBJ2-3, with 9 bases that match TRBD2. Losses at the gene ends were 5 bases for V and 1 base for J; bases not matched to a gene: 7. The CDR3 covers 16 residues. Per the germline V gene, CDR1 is LGHNA and CDR2 is YSLEER. The CDR3 DNA reads as TGCGCCAGCAGCACGTCTATAGCGGGAGGCACAGATACGCAGTATTTT. Its translation: CASSTSIAGGTDTQYF.